Below, 22 T cell receptor beta chains from the same sample are listed, as sequenced in a study of patients and donors after allogeneic stem cell transplantation. TCRdb itself ran the RT-PCR reads through MiXCR, one entry per CDR3 protein. The table includes 390,000 or so distinct CDR3 sequences, around 15% detected once. The material sequenced was blood, either unsorted or a sorted T cell fraction (not recorded which). The receptor source for this set is a human donor who was either an allogeneic HSCT recipient or a stem cell or donor lymphocyte infusion donor (not recorded which). It is not recorded whose cells these are; they may come from a transplant donor.

The rearrangement uses TRBV6-5 and TRBJ2-3; 7 bases match TRBD1. The CDR3 has 16 residues. The germline V gene encodes CDR1 MNHEY and CDR2 SVGAGI. The V segment lost 4 bases and the J segment 1 base; nucleotides outside the gene matches: 8. CDR3 nucleotides: TGTGCCAGCAGTTCCCCGACAGGGACCCGCACAGATACGCAGTATTTT. The encoded protein is CASSSPTGTRTDTQYF.

With regard to this clonotype: A much larger clone is a single base away; this may be a read error. V usage is TRBV28 and J usage is TRBJ2-7; D not certain. The V gene lost 2 bases and the J gene lost 3 bases, with 5 bases spanning the gap. The CDR3 is 12 amino acids. Germline-derived CDR1 and CDR2 are MDHEN and SYDVKM. The CDR3 DNA is TGTGCCAGCAGTTTAACCTTCTACGAGCAGTACTTC. Its protein is CASSLTFYEQYF.

This chain joins TRBV20-1 and TRBJ1-5; D ambiguous. The V end lost 1 base, the J end lost 4 bases, and 2 bases lay between the germline ends. The germline CDR1 and CDR2 sequences are DFQATT and SNEGSKA (reference sequence). This CDR3 spans 11 amino acids. The CDR3 here is CSARGNQPQHF. CDR3 coding DNA: TGCAGTGCTAGAGGTAATCAGCCCCAGCATTTT.

The chain has TRBV6-1 and TRBJ1-6; D unclear. This CDR3 spans 14 amino acids. The V and J ends lost 6 bases and 8 bases respectively, with 14 bases between them. In germline, CDR1 is MNHNS, CDR2 SASEGT. The CDR3 nucleotides read TGTGCCAGCAGGCTGGACTTTGGGCATTCACCCCTCCACTTT. This translates into CASRLDFGHSPLHF.

This sequence joins TRBV4-1 and TRBJ1-6; D gene ambiguous. V was shortened by 1 base and J by 0 bases, with 10 bases between the two germline ends. Germline V gene sequence: CDR1 MGHRA, CDR2 YSYEKL. The CDR3 sequence is 17 residues long. The CDR3 protein is CASSQGGGSSYNSPLHF. CDR3 DNA sequence: TGCGCCAGCAGCCAAGGAGGAGGGAGCTCCTATAATTCACCCCTCCACTTT.

The chain joins TRBV6-1 to TRBJ1-1; possible D gene TRBD1, 6 bases. The CDR3 totals 15 residues. The V end was cut by 8 bases, the J end by 6 bases, with 22 bases between. The germline V gene encodes CDR1 MNHNS and CDR2 SASEGT. CDR3 in amino acids: CASASVGRGSSEAFF. In nucleotides, the CDR3 is TGTGCCAGCGCTTCTGTAGGCAGGGGATCGTCTGAAGCTTTCTTT.

This clonotype has only one observation. As DNA, the CDR3 is TGTGCCAGCAGTTTTCTTCATGGGGCTTTGGTGGTTGGCTACACCTTC. It encodes CASSFLHGALVVGYTF. The chain joins TRBV27 to TRBJ1-2, with D maybe TRBD1 (5 bases). From germline, CDR1 is MNHEY and CDR2 SMNVEV (reference sequence). Deletions cut 3 bases from V and 7 bases from J, with 21 bases between. The CDR3 is made up of 16 amino acids.

This clonotype has a handful of counts. The rearrangement joins TRBV30 to TRBJ2-2; 7 bases are a match to TRBD2. V trimming: 5 bases; J trimming: 0 bases; junction bases outside the gene matches: 15. CDR1 is GTSNPN, CDR2 SVGIG, per germline (reference sequence). This CDR3 is built from 18 residues. CDR3 DNA sequence: TGTGCCTGGGAGCCTGACGGAGGGAGGGCCTCGAACACCGGGGAGCTGTTTTTT. This codes for CAWEPDGGRASNTGELFF.

This chain joins TRBV12-3 or TRBV12-4 and TRBJ1-5, with 8 bases that match TRBD1. The CDR3 has 15 residues. V shed 6 bases, J shed 7 bases, and the junction held 11 bases outside the gene matches. The CDR3 sequence: CASRGRGLIRQPQHF. CDR3 DNA: TGTGCCAGCAGGGGCAGGGGGCTGATTCGGCAGCCCCAGCATTTT.

Points on this clonotype: A much larger clonotype is one base distant, so this may be a read error. The gene calls are TRBV12-3 or TRBV12-4 and TRBJ1-5, with 9 bases aligning to TRBD1. CDR3 length equals 16 residues. CDR3 bases: TGTGCCAGCAGTTTACGGACAGGGGCCACTAATCAGCCCCATCATTTT. Residues: CASSLRTGATNQPHHF.

This clonotype was counted ten times or more. V usage is TRBV12-3 or TRBV12-4 and J usage is TRBJ2-7; D is undetermined. The CDR3 loop spans 13 amino acids. Trimming left V 10 bases short and J 3 bases short, with 16 bases between. CDR3 loop: CAISQDGYYEQYF. The CDR3 DNA sequence: TGTGCCATAAGCCAGGACGGTTACTACGAGCAGTACTTC.

This clonotype was seen more than once but under ten times. The rearrangement uses TRBV12-5 and TRBJ1-5; 7 bases agree with TRBD1. This CDR3 is built from 16 residues. J lost 4 bases, V lost 0 bases, and 6 bases had no gene match. CDR1 LGHNT and CDR2 FRNRAP come from the germline V gene. DNA for the CDR3: TGTGCTAGTGGTTTGGTAACGACAGGGTGGAATCAGCCCCAGCATTTT. The encoded protein is CASGLVTTGWNQPQHF.

This clonotype was seen a few times. The CDR3 loop reads CASSPSWTGSYEQYF. The CDR3 bases are TGTGCCAGCAGCCCCAGCTGGACGGGGAGCTACGAGCAGTACTTC. The rearrangement joins TRBV6-1 to TRBJ2-7; maybe TRBD2 (5 bases). Germline V gives CDR1 MNHNS, CDR2 SASEGT. Trimming pared 6 bases from V and 3 bases from J, leaving 18 bases between. CDR3 size: 15 residues.

This rearrangement joins TRBV6-5 to TRBJ2-5, with a weak D call TRBD1 (6 bases). V lost 3 bases and J 1 base, leaving 12 bases between the germline ends. The CDR3 spans 15 residues. CDR1 is MNHEY and CDR2 is SVGAGI in the germline V gene. The CDR3 nucleotides read TGTGCCAGCAGTTATACAGGGATTTCCCAAGAGACCCAGTACTTC. Amino acids: CASSYTGISQETQYF.

The chain combines TRBV20-1 with TRBJ1-5; D might be TRBD1 (6 bases). This CDR3 contains 14 residues. Germline V gene lookup returns CDR1 DFQATT and CDR2 SNEGSKA (reference sequence). Trimming cost V 3 bases and J 3 bases, with 12 bases left between them. CDR3 amino acids: CSARPRDNNQPQHF. DNA for the CDR3: TGCAGTGCTAGGCCCAGGGACAACAATCAGCCCCAGCATTTT.

This chain uses TRBV27 with TRBJ2-1, with D uncertain. V dropped 8 bases and J dropped 3 bases, with 11 bases sitting between them. Germline V CDR1 and CDR2: MNHEY, SMNVEV (reference sequence). The CDR3 is made up of 13 amino acids. DNA for the CDR3: TGTGCCAGCGGTCCCCACCTCTACAATGAGCAGTTCTTC. Translating it yields CASGPHLYNEQFF.

The chain couples TRBV7-3 to TRBJ2-3; possibly TRBD2 for D (5 bases). Germline loops: CDR1 SGHTA, CDR2 FQGTGA. The germline V and J ends were trimmed by 5 bases and 4 bases, with 19 bases remaining between them. The CDR3 has 16 amino acids. CDR3 DNA sequence: TGTGCCAGCAGCGCCAAACCGACGCTAGCCCCAGATACGCAGTATTTT. It yields the protein CASSAKPTLAPDTQYF.

This clonotype turned up a few times. V usage is TRBV7-8 and J usage is TRBJ2-7, with TRBD2 identical over 12 bases. With 1 base clipped from V and 5 bases from J, the junction kept 9 bases outside the gene matches. CDR1 is SGHVS and CDR2 is FQNEAQ in the germline V gene. This CDR3 has 17 residues. This CDR3 is CASSLDRLAGGRHEQYF. The CDR3 DNA reads TGTGCCAGCAGCTTAGATCGGCTAGCGGGAGGGCGCCACGAGCAGTACTTC. Full variable domain (outside the CDR3, taken from reference TRBV7-8 and TRBJ2-7): GAGVSQSPRYKVAKRGQDVALRCDPISGHVSLFWYQQALGQGPEFLTYFQNEAQLDKSGLPSDRFFAERPEGSVSTLKIQRTQQEDSAVYLCASSLDRLAGGRHEQYFGPGTRLTVT.

The chain carries TRBV5-1 and TRBJ2-7, with TRBD1 matching 7 bases. The CDR3 length is 15 residues. V gave up 5 bases and J gave up 5 bases; unmatched junction bases: 13. In germline, CDR1 is SGHRS, CDR2 YFSETQ. CDR3 nucleotide sequence: TGCGCCAGCAGGACAGGGCCCAGAGAAAATGACGAGCAGTACTTC. It yields the protein CASRTGPRENDEQYF.

This clonotype was seen a few times. The rearrangement links TRBV7-2 to TRBJ2-3, with 13 bases fitting TRBD2. This CDR3 has 16 residues. The germline CDR1 and CDR2 sequences are SGHTA and FQGNSA. Trimming at V came to 5 bases and at J to 5 bases, leaving 7 bases not matched to a gene. The CDR3: CASSRRTSGGIDTQYF. CDR3 DNA: TGTGCCAGCAGCCGACGGACTAGCGGGGGAATAGATACGCAGTATTTT.

The table lists this clonotype with many counts. The chain links TRBV12-3 or TRBV12-4 to TRBJ1-5; D unresolved. V lost 3 bases to trimming and J lost 7 bases, with 10 bases between them. The CDR3 loop spans 13 amino acids. The chain's CDR3 is CASSLRSEQPQHF. The CDR3 DNA reads as TGTGCCAGCAGTTTGCGGTCCGAGCAGCCCCAGCATTTT.

In this sample, this clonotype turned up once. The rearrangement joins TRBV24-1 to TRBJ1-3; unclear D gene. Germline V gene sequence: CDR1 KGHDR, CDR2 SFDVKD. V dropped 4 bases and J dropped 0 bases, with 6 bases sitting between them. The CDR3 totals 14 residues. The CDR3 DNA reads TGTGCCACCAGTGACAGAAGCTCTGGAAACACCATATATTTT. Translating gives CATSDRSSGNTIYF.